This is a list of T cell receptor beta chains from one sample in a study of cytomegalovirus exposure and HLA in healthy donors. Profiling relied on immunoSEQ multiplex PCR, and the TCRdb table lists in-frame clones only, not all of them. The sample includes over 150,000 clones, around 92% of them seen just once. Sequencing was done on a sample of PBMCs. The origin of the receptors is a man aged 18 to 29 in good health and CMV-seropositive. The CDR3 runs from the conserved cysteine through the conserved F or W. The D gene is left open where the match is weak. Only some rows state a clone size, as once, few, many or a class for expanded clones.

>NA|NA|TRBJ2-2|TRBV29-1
CSVALNTGELFF
TGCAGCGTTGCCCTGAACACCGGGGAGCTGTTTTTT
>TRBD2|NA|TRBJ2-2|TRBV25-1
CASSARLAGQSTGELFF
TGTGCCAGCAGTGCCCGACTAGCGGGACAGAGCACCGGGGAGCTGTTTTTT
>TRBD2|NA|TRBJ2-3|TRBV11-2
CASSLALGLAGLTDTQYF
TGTGCCAGCAGCTTAGCCCTGGGACTAGCGGGGCTCACAGATACGCAGTATTTT
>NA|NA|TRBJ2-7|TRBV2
CASRRTETYEQYF
TGTGCCAGCAGGCGGACAGAGACCTACGAGCAGTACTTC
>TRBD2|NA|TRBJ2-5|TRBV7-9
CASSLFLAEQETQYF
TGTGCCAGCAGCTTATTCCTAGCGGAGCAAGAGACCCAGTACTTC
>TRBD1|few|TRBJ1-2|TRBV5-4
CASSDQGAGGYGYTF
TGTGCCAGCAGCGATCAGGGGGCCGGTGGCTATGGCTACACCTTC
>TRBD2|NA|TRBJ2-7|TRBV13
CASSFTLQTSGSYEQYF
TGTGCCAGCAGCTTTACCTTGCAGACTAGCGGTTCCTACGAGCAGTACTTC
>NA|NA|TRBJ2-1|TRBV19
CASSIYVAAGPSYNEQFF
TGTGCCAGTAGTATTTATGTTGCTGCAGGGCCCTCCTACAATGAGCAGTTCTTC
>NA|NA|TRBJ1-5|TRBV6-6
CASSFIQGTNQPQHF
TGTGCCAGCAGTTTCATACAGGGCACCAATCAGCCCCAGCATTTT
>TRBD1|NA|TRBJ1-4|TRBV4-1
CASSQGHGTVGEKLFF
TGCGCCAGCAGCCAAGGCCATGGGACAGTTGGCGAAAAACTGTTTTTT
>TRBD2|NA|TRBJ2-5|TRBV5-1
CASSTAGGRSQETQYF
TGCGCCAGCAGCACGGCAGGCGGGAGGTCCCAAGAGACCCAGTACTTC
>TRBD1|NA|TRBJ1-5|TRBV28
CASSYMDREIRYSNQPQHF
TGTGCCAGCAGTTATATGGACAGGGAGATTCGTTATAGCAATCAGCCCCAGCATTTT
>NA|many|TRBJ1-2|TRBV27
CASSPFDRLGNGYTF
TGTGCCAGCAGTCCGTTTGACAGGCTTGGTAATGGCTACACCTTC
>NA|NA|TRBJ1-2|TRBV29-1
CSVSRENYGYTF
TGCAGCGTGAGCCGGGAAAACTATGGCTACACCTTC
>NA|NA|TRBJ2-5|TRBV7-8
CASSLAGAVETQYF
TGTGCCAGCAGCTTAGCTGGGGCAGTGGAGACCCAGTACTTC
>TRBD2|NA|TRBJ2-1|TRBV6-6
CASSHRTSGYNEQFF
TGTGCCAGCAGCCATCGGACTAGCGGTTACAATGAGCAGTTCTTC
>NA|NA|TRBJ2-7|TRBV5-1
CASSLEGGFYEQYF
TGCGCCAGCAGCTTGGAGGGGGGGTTCTACGAGCAGTACTTC
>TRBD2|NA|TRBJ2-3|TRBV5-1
CASTPGLATDTQYF
TGCGCCAGCACCCCTGGACTAGCGACAGATACGCAGTATTTT
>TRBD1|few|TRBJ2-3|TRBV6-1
CASSPGQADTDTQYF
TGTGCCAGCAGCCCCGGACAGGCTGACACAGATACGCAGTATTTT
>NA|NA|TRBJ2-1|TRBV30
CAWSEDSNSYNEQFF
TGTGCCTGGAGTGAGGACTCCAACTCCTACAATGAGCAGTTCTTC
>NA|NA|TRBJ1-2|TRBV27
CASSLSWQGFSGGYTF
TGTGCCAGCAGTTTATCCTGGCAGGGGTTCTCAGGTGGCTACACCTTC
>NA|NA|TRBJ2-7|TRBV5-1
CASSLPGSTYEQYF
TGCGCCAGCAGCTTACCGGGTTCGACCTACGAGCAGTACTTC
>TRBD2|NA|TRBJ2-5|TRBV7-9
CASSLGVAGVGETQYF
TGTGCCAGCAGCTTAGGGGTGGCGGGAGTCGGGGAGACCCAGTACTTC
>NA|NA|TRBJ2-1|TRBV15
CATSRDHGRGSYNEQFF
TGTGCCACCAGCAGAGATCACGGGAGAGGCTCCTACAATGAGCAGTTCTTC
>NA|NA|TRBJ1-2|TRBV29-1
CSVAGGASNYGYTF
TGCAGCGTTGCTGGGGGGGCTTCTAACTATGGCTACACCTTC
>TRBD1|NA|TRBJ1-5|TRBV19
CASRGTGNNQPQHF
TGTGCCAGTAGGGGGACAGGGAACAATCAGCCCCAGCATTTT
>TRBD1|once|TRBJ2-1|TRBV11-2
CASRETGGISYNEQFF
TGTGCCAGCAGGGAAACAGGGGGCATCTCCTACAATGAGCAGTTCTTC
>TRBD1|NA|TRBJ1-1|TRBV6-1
CASTDSGTANTEAFF
TGTGCCAGCACAGATTCCGGGACAGCGAACACTGAAGCTTTCTTT
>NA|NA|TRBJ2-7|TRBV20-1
CSPDRTYEQYF
TGCAGTCCAGACAGAACCTACGAGCAGTACTTC
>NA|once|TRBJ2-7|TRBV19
CASSIVGSYEQYF
TGTGCCAGTAGTATTGTCGGCTCCTACGAGCAGTACTTC
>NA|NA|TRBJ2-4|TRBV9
CASSVEDWNIQYF
TGTGCCAGCAGCGTAGAGGACTGGAACATTCAGTACTTC
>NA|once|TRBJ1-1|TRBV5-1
CASSSDRLNTEAFF
TGCGCCAGCAGCTCCGACAGGTTGAACACTGAAGCTTTCTTT
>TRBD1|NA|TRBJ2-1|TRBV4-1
CASSQGGQEKQFF
TGCGCCAGCAGCCAAGGCGGACAGGAGAAGCAGTTCTTC
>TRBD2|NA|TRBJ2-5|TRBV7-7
CASSSGLAGVLETQYF
TGTGCTAGCAGCTCGGGACTAGCGGGAGTACTAGAGACCCAGTACTTC
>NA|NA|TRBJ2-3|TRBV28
CASSLVNTDTQYF
TGTGCCAGCAGTTTAGTCAACACAGATACGCAGTATTTT
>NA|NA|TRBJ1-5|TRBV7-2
CASSLAAGMPGQPQHF
TGTGCCAGCAGCTTAGCGGCAGGGATGCCTGGACAGCCCCAGCATTTT
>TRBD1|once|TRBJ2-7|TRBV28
CASSVRDRGYEQYF
TGTGCCAGCAGTGTCCGGGACAGGGGCTACGAGCAGTACTTC
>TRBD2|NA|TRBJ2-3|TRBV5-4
CASSATSGSTDTQYF
TGTGCCAGCAGCGCGACTAGCGGGAGCACAGATACGCAGTATTTT
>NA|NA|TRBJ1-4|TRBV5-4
CASSLSTTNEKLFF
TGTGCCAGCAGCTTGTCTACAACTAATGAAAAACTGTTTTTT
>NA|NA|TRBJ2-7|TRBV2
CASSDYPKPYEQYF
TGTGCCAGCAGTGACTACCCTAAGCCCTACGAGCAGTACTTC
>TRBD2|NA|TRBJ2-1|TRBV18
CASSPPISGRALGEQFF
TGTGCCAGCTCACCACCGATAAGCGGGAGGGCCCTCGGTGAGCAGTTCTTC
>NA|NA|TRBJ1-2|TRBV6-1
CASSSPPEGLYGYTF
TGTGCCAGCAGTTCCCCACCGGAGGGACTCTATGGCTACACCTTC